A single sample gave rise to the 30 T cell receptor beta chains below, sequenced in a study of patients and donors after allogeneic stem cell transplantation. TCRdb re-analysed the RT-PCR reads in MiXCR, keeping a single row per CDR3 protein. The sample consists of roughly 880,000 distinct CDR3 sequences, about 20% of them appearing once. Sequencing input: blood, either unsorted or a sorted T cell fraction (not recorded which). Receptor source: a human donor who was either an allogeneic HSCT recipient or a stem cell or donor lymphocyte infusion donor (not recorded which). It is not recorded whose cells these are; they may come from a transplant donor.

J is TRBJ1-1 and V is TRBV28, with 7 bases matching TRBD1. Trimming at V came to 3 bases and at J to 4 bases, leaving 17 bases not matched to a gene. This CDR3 has 18 residues. CDR1 is MDHEN and CDR2 is SYDVKM in the germline V gene. The CDR3 loop is CASSFPAGNRGKLTEAFF. The CDR3 coding sequence is TGTGCCAGCAGTTTTCCGGCTGGAAACAGGGGAAAACTCACTGAAGCTTTCTTT.

In its sample, this clonotype was seen a few times. The rearrangement uses TRBV2 and TRBJ1-1; weak D call: TRBD1 (5 bases). The CDR3 extends over 16 amino acids. The V gene's germline CDR1 is SNHLY and CDR2 FYNNEI. The V and J ends lost 6 bases and 2 bases respectively, with 19 bases between them. The chain's CDR3 is CASRRAHLGVNTEAFF. The CDR3, as DNA: TGTGCCAGCAGGAGGGCCCATTTAGGGGTAAACACTGAAGCTTTCTTT.

This clonotype appeared a single time. The CDR3 carries no conserved terminal phenylalanine or tryptophan, so it likely arises from a read error. The V gene is TRBV6-5, the J gene TRBJ2-1; tentatively, D is TRBD2 (6 bases). V lost 4 bases and J 8 bases, leaving 18 bases between the germline ends. Germline CDR1 and CDR2: MNHEY and SVGAGI. The CDR3 runs to 15 residues. CDR3 DNA sequence: TGTGCCAGCAGTTGGGTCGAAGCGGGTGGGGATGAGCAGTTCCTC. Its protein is CASSWVEAGGDEQFL.

The chain uses TRBV7-9 and TRBJ2-5; tentatively, D is TRBD1 (6 bases). Deletions cut 10 bases from V and 2 bases from J, with 14 bases between. The CDR3 totals 13 residues. The germline CDR1 and CDR2 sequences are SEHNR and FQNEAQ (reference sequence). The CDR3 nucleotides are TGTGCCACCAAGAGGGGGTCTCAAGAGACCCAGTACTTC. Amino acids: CATKRGSQETQYF.

The J gene is TRBJ1-2, the V gene TRBV21-1; whether TRBD1, the table's D call, matches the DNA was not checked. TRBV21-1 corresponds to a pseudogene. This CDR3 has 15 amino acids. The CDR3 DNA reads TGTGCCAGCAGCAGACGCAATTACAGGGGGAGAGGCTACACCTTC. Translated: CASSRRNYRGRGYTF.

This clonotype was counted only a few times. The chain has TRBV4-2 and TRBJ1-2, with D tentatively TRBD1 (6 bases). V shed 2 bases and J shed 4 bases, with 14 bases lying between them. CDR1 is LGHNA and CDR2 is YNFKEQ in the germline V gene. CDR3 size: 15 residues. The CDR3 nucleotides read TGTGCCAGCAGCCAAAACGAGGGACACCCCTATGGCTACACCTTC. As protein: CASSQNEGHPYGYTF.

The chain employs TRBV20-1 and TRBJ1-1, with a weak D call TRBD1 (5 bases). Germline V gives CDR1 DFQATT, CDR2 SNEGSKA (reference sequence). CDR3 length equals 16 residues. V dropped 0 bases and J dropped 2 bases, with 16 bases sitting between them. This chain's CDR3 is CSARDKRGGGNTEAFF. The CDR3 nucleotides read TGCAGTGCTAGAGATAAGCGTGGGGGAGGTAACACTGAAGCTTTCTTT.

CDR3 loop: CASRPYHKTGDYSPLHF. In DNA, the CDR3 is TGTGCCAGCAGACCATACCACAAGACAGGGGATTATTCACCCCTCCACTTT. V is TRBV7-2 and J is TRBJ1-6; 8 positions agree with TRBD1. From germline, CDR1 is SGHTA and CDR2 FQGNSA. V lost 6 bases, J lost 8 bases, and 15 bases stayed unmatched. The CDR3 extends over 17 amino acids.

The chain joins TRBV5-1 to TRBJ2-7; TRBD1 aligns across 9 bases. Trimming at V came to 3 bases and at J to 3 bases, leaving 7 bases not matched to a gene. The V gene's germline CDR1 is SGHRS and CDR2 YFSETQ. The CDR3 runs 15 residues. CDR3 bases: TGCGCCAGCAGCTCGTCCGGGACAGGGATCTACGAGCAGTACTTC. Protein product: CASSSSGTGIYEQYF.

This chain uses TRBV9 with TRBJ2-1, with D perhaps matching TRBD1 (6 bases). The CDR3 spans 18 residues. Trimming took 0 bases from V and 5 from J, leaving 21 bases between them. Per germline, CDR1 SGDLS and CDR2 YYNGEE. The CDR3 region is CASSVARGQLGWNNEQFF. The CDR3 DNA reads TGTGCCAGCAGCGTAGCCCGGGGACAACTCGGTTGGAACAATGAGCAGTTCTTC.

This chain connects TRBV5-1 to TRBJ2-3, with TRBD2 identical over 7 bases. Germline V gene lookup returns CDR1 SGHRS and CDR2 YFSETQ. The junction had 9 bases not matched to a gene; V was cut back by 6 bases and J by 5 bases. The CDR3 extends over 14 amino acids. Here the CDR3 reads CASKRGGREDTQYF. As DNA, the CDR3 is TGCGCCAGCAAAAGGGGAGGGAGGGAAGATACGCAGTATTTT.

V gene TRBV27 combines with J gene TRBJ1-2; D call uncertain. Trimming removed 3 bases from V and 4 bases from J, with 12 bases in between. The CDR3 extends over 14 amino acids. From germline, CDR1 is MNHEY and CDR2 SMNVEV (reference sequence). CDR3 DNA sequence: TGTGCCAGCAGTTTCAACGGCAGGATCTATGGCTACACCTTC. This sequence encodes CASSFNGRIYGYTF.

The chain combines TRBV12-3 or TRBV12-4 with TRBJ2-1; D remains ambiguous. The V and J ends lost 5 bases and 0 bases respectively, with 11 bases between them. This CDR3 comprises 15 residues. CDR3 sequence: CASSPLPGSYNEQFF. The CDR3 coding sequence is TGTGCCAGCAGTCCCTTACCGGGCTCCTACAATGAGCAGTTCTTC.

The chain has TRBV19 and TRBJ1-5; D not resolved. CDR3 length equals 15 residues. Germline V gene data show CDR1 as LNHDA and CDR2 as SQIVND (reference sequence). The V end lost 4 bases, the J end lost 3 bases, and 13 bases lay between the germline ends. The CDR3 DNA is TGTGCCAGTAGTACTAATCCTGGCCCCAATCAGCCCCAGCATTTT. Amino acid sequence: CASSTNPGPNQPQHF.

The genes are TRBV5-1 and TRBJ2-5; tentative D call: TRBD2 (5 bases). The CDR3 runs to 15 residues. Germline V lookup: CDR1 SGHRS, CDR2 YFSETQ. Between the trimmed V and J ends, which lost 0 bases and 2 bases, there was a span of 11 bases. CDR3 region: CASSLARGRQETQYF. CDR3 nucleotides: TGCGCCAGCAGCTTGGCCCGGGGAAGGCAAGAGACCCAGTACTTC. The whole variable domain, filled in from reference TRBV5-1 and TRBJ2-5, reads KAGVTQTPRYLIKTRGQQVTLSCSPISGHRSVSWYQQTPGQGLQFLFEYFSETQRNKGNFPGRFSGRQFSNSRSEMNVSTLELGDSALYLCASSLARGRQETQYFGPGTRLLVL.

This sequence joins TRBV12-3 or TRBV12-4 and TRBJ1-6; weak D call: TRBD1 (5 bases). The CDR3 loop spans 14 amino acids. V was trimmed by 3 bases and J by 8 bases, leaving 11 bases between them. CDR3 amino acids: CASSFSRADSPLHF. CDR3 DNA: TGTGCCAGCAGTTTTAGCAGGGCGGATTCACCCCTCCACTTT.

This rearrangement joins TRBV5-5 to TRBJ1-3, with unresolved D. Germline V gives CDR1 SGHKS, CDR2 YYEKEE (reference sequence). This CDR3 comprises 14 residues. Trimming cost V 3 bases and J 0 bases, with 7 bases left between them. This CDR3 is CASSSGNSGNTIYF. CDR3 sequence (DNA): TGTGCCAGCAGCTCAGGAAACTCTGGAAACACCATATATTTT.

The chain couples TRBV9 to TRBJ2-1, with D perhaps TRBD1 (7 bases). V was pared by 7 bases and J by 4 bases, with 18 bases between. The CDR3 is made up of 15 amino acids. Germline values: CDR1 SGDLS, CDR2 YYNGEE. CDR3 sequence reads: CASSRQGEAYNEQFF. For the CDR3, the DNA is TGTGCCAGCTCGCGCCAGGGGGAGGCGTACAATGAGCAGTTCTTC.

In its sample, this clonotype was seen a few times. This rearrangement joins TRBV7-9 to TRBJ2-7; no definite D call. This CDR3 has 14 amino acids. V was pared by 7 bases and J by 1 base, with 14 bases between. Germline lookup yields CDR1 SEHNR and CDR2 FQNEAQ (reference sequence). CDR3 loop: CASNPKVSSYEQYF. The CDR3 region has the DNA TGTGCCAGCAACCCGAAAGTTTCATCCTACGAGCAGTACTTC. The full variable domain, with the rest looked up from reference TRBV7-9 and TRBJ2-7, is DTGVSQNPRHKITKRGQNVTFRCDPISEHNRLYWYRQTLGQGPEFLTYFQNEAQLEKSRLLSDRFSAERPKGSFSTLEIQRTEQGDSAMYLCASNPKVSSYEQYFGPGTRLTVT.

The chain combines TRBV25-1 with TRBJ1-1, with D perhaps TRBD1 (5 bases). The V gene's germline CDR1 is MGHDK and CDR2 SYGVNS. The CDR3 runs to 16 residues. Trimming cost V 3 bases and J 4 bases, with 18 bases left between them. CDR3 amino acids: CASSEPGREQPTEAFF. The CDR3 DNA is TGTGCCAGCAGTGAGCCGGGCAGGGAACAACCCACTGAAGCTTTCTTT.

The chain combines TRBV5-1 with TRBJ1-1; perhaps TRBD1 as D (6 bases). This CDR3 is built from 15 residues. Per germline, CDR1 SGHRS and CDR2 YFSETQ. The ends were cut back, 3 bases at V and 4 bases at J, with 16 bases in the middle. CDR3 coding DNA: TGCGCCAGCAGCTCTAAAACAGGGCATGGCACTGAAGCTTTCTTT. This translates into CASSSKTGHGTEAFF. Variable domain in full (rest from reference TRBV5-1 and TRBJ1-1): KAGVTQTPRYLIKTRGQQVTLSCSPISGHRSVSWYQQTPGQGLQFLFEYFSETQRNKGNFPGRFSGRQFSNSRSEMNVSTLELGDSALYLCASSSKTGHGTEAFFGQGTRLTVV.

Many counts were recorded for this clonotype. The rearrangement joins TRBV5-1 to TRBJ1-2; a possible D gene is TRBD1 (5 bases). Looked up from germline, CDR1 is SGHRS and CDR2 is YFSETQ. V lost 4 bases to trimming and J lost 4 bases, with 20 bases between them. The CDR3 runs to 16 residues. The CDR3 region has the DNA TGCGCCAGCAGCCCCCGGGGGGTCCAAATGGGCTATGGCTACACCTTC. This gives the protein CASSPRGVQMGYGYTF. The entire variable domain, with the rest obtained from reference TRBV5-1 and TRBJ1-2, is as follows: KAGVTQTPRYLIKTRGQQVTLSCSPISGHRSVSWYQQTPGQGLQFLFEYFSETQRNKGNFPGRFSGRQFSNSRSEMNVSTLELGDSALYLCASSPRGVQMGYGYTFGSGTRLTVV.

The chain uses TRBV9 and TRBJ2-1, with 7 bases identical to TRBD1. After removal of 7 bases from V and 6 bases from J, the junction contained 16 bases not matched to a gene. This CDR3 has 16 amino acids. Per the germline V gene, CDR1 is SGDLS and CDR2 is YYNGEE. The CDR3: CASSPTGESTANEQFF. The CDR3, as DNA: TGTGCCAGCTCCCCAACAGGGGAATCGACCGCCAATGAGCAGTTCTTC.

This clonotype was counted between two and nine times. The rearrangement joins TRBV6-1 to TRBJ1-1; tentatively, D is TRBD1 (5 bases). CDR1 is MNHNS and CDR2 is SASEGT in the germline V gene. The length of the CDR3 is 15 residues. V was trimmed by 6 bases and J by 1 base, leaving 15 bases between them. The CDR3 loop is CASSPPSRGNTEAFF. The DNA for the CDR3 is TGTGCCAGCAGCCCACCTTCGAGGGGGAACACTGAAGCTTTCTTT.

The chain has TRBV20-1 and TRBJ2-1, with D hard to call. From germline, CDR1 is DFQATT and CDR2 SNEGSKA (reference sequence). The CDR3 has 12 residues. V lost 6 bases and J 7 bases, leaving 13 bases between the germline ends. CDR3 in DNA: TGCAGTGCCCCCCCTTTAGGGAATGAGCAGTTCTTC. Translated, it gives CSAPPLGNEQFF.

The V and J genes are TRBV12-3 or TRBV12-4 and TRBJ2-2; weak D call: TRBD1 (5 bases). The V and J ends lost 4 bases and 1 base respectively, with 16 bases between them. The CDR3 runs 17 residues. CDR3 DNA sequence: TGTGCCAGCAGTTCATCCTCAGGGAATAAGAACACCGGGGAGCTGTTTTTT. Its translation: CASSSSSGNKNTGELFF.

This clonotype was seen only a few times. The chain uses TRBV18 and TRBJ2-7; D is perhaps TRBD1 or TRBD2 (5 bases each). CDR1 and CDR2 from the germline V gene are KGHSH and LQKENI. Trimming removed 3 bases at V and 6 bases at J, with 24 bases between. This CDR3 contains 17 residues. In DNA, the CDR3 is TGTGCCAGCTCACCCCGTCCGTGGGACCCTCTTCCGACCGAGCAGTACTTC. It codes for CASSPRPWDPLPTEQYF.

This clonotype was counted a few times. The chain links TRBV20-1 to TRBJ1-1; no clear D gene. The V end was cut by 5 bases, the J end by 3 bases, with 10 bases between. The CDR3 is 12 residues long. CDR1 is DFQATT, CDR2 SNEGSKA, per germline (reference sequence). CDR3 in amino acids: CSAAGADTEAFF. The CDR3 region has the DNA TGCAGTGCTGCCGGAGCGGACACTGAAGCTTTCTTT.

The chain employs TRBV6-1 and TRBJ1-4; D perhaps matches TRBD1 (6 bases). CDR1 is MNHNS, CDR2 SASEGT, per germline. The CDR3 is made up of 14 amino acids. Trimming left V 6 bases short and J 8 bases short, with 16 bases between. The CDR3 DNA sequence: TGTGCCAGCAGAAACAGGGCCGGTGGAGAAAAACTGTTTTTT. Its translation: CASRNRAGGEKLFF.

Many counts were recorded for this clonotype. The rearrangement joins TRBV3-1 to TRBJ2-5; maybe TRBD2 (6 bases). Between the trimmed V and J ends, which lost 3 bases and 0 bases, there was a span of 11 bases. Germline CDR1 and CDR2: LGHDT and YNNKEL (reference sequence). The CDR3 has 15 amino acids. The CDR3 nucleotides read TGTGCCAGCAGCCACTTCCGGGACTACCAAGAGACCCAGTACTTC. This codes for CASSHFRDYQETQYF.